Shown below are 20 T cell receptor beta chains from a single sample sequenced in a study of graft-versus-host responses after intestinal transplantation. This table comes from immunoSEQ multiplex PCR, and its TCRdb copy is limited to in-frame clones, with some not included. The sample shows 8,000 or so clones, 85% to 95% of them seen only once. The sequencing used PBMCs, collected around 31 days after intestinal transplant. These receptors originate from a human patient who received an intestinal transplant, so some T cells may come from the graft donor.

As DNA, the CDR3 is TGCGCCAGCAGTCATTACGGGACAGGGGACCACGAGCAGTACTTC. This sequence encodes CASSHYGTGDHEQYF. The chain recombines TRBV23-1 with TRBJ2-7; 10 bases match TRBD1. TRBV23-1 is labeled an ORF, and its function is uncertain. This CDR3 contains 15 residues. Trimming cost V 3 bases and J 5 bases; bases outside gene matches: 7.

The chain recombines TRBV7-9 with TRBJ2-7, with D tentatively TRBD2 (5 bases). CDR1 and CDR2 (germline): SEHNR, FQNEAQ (reference sequence). The V end was cut by 5 bases, the J end by 3 bases, with 11 bases between. This CDR3 has 13 amino acids. CDR3 sequence reads: CASSLRGSYEQYF. The DNA for the CDR3 is TGTGCCAGCAGCCTCCGGGGAAGCTACGAGCAGTACTTC.

The J gene is TRBJ2-3, the V gene TRBV6-1; 9 bases match TRBD2. V gave up 4 bases and J gave up 1 base; unmatched junction bases: 3. This CDR3 is built from 15 residues. Germline loops: CDR1 MNHNS, CDR2 SASEGT. CDR3 sequence reads: CASSVTSGGTDTQYF. As DNA, the CDR3 is TGTGCCAGCAGTGTGACTAGCGGAGGCACAGATACGCAGTATTTT.

V gene TRBV10-1 combines with J gene TRBJ1-1, with a tentative D call TRBD1 (6 bases). The CDR3 is 11 residues long. The V gene's germline CDR1 is WNHNN and CDR2 SYGVQD (reference sequence). The V gene lost 3 bases and the J gene lost 13 bases, with 12 bases spanning the gap. The CDR3: CASSDGQWNFF. CDR3 sequence (DNA): TGCGCCAGCAGTGACGGACAGTGGAATTTCTTT.

This chain links TRBV4-2 with TRBJ2-5; perhaps D is TRBD1 or TRBD2 (5 bases each). This CDR3 region has 17 residues. With 1 base removed from V and 5 bases from J, the gap between germline ends came to 20 bases. Germline loops: CDR1 LGHNA, CDR2 YNFKEQ. The CDR3 region has the DNA TGTGCCAGCAGCCAAGGGGGCGGTGACTATCGTCCGGAGACCCAGTACTTC. Its protein is CASSQGGGDYRPETQYF.

The chain employs TRBV11-2 and TRBJ2-7, with D perhaps matching TRBD2 (6 bases). Trimming removed 0 bases at V and 0 bases at J, with 9 bases between. CDR3 length equals 15 residues. Germline loops: CDR1 SGHAT, CDR2 FQNNGV. The CDR3 region is CASSLDLGSSYEQYF. In nucleotides, the CDR3 is TGTGCCAGCAGCTTAGATCTCGGGAGCTCCTACGAGCAGTACTTC. The whole variable domain, remainder taken from reference TRBV11-2 and TRBJ2-7, is EAGVAQSPRYKIIEKRQSVAFWCNPISGHATLYWYQQILGQGPKLLIQFQNNGVVDDSQLPKDRFSAERLKGVDSTLKIQPAKLEDSAVYLCASSLDLGSSYEQYFGPGTRLTVT.

This rearrangement joins TRBV10-3 to TRBJ2-1; D ambiguous. Trimming cost V 0 bases and J 4 bases, with 13 bases left between them. This CDR3 contains 16 residues. Germline values: CDR1 ENHRY, CDR2 SYGVKD. The chain's CDR3 is CAISESEQRGYNEQFF. The DNA of the CDR3 is TGTGCCATCAGTGAGTCGGAACAACGCGGATACAATGAGCAGTTCTTC.

V usage is TRBV6-4 and J usage is TRBJ2-1; the match to TRBD1 covers 7 bases. Germline trimming cut 2 bases from V and 9 bases from J; bases unmatched to any gene: 4. The CDR3 runs 13 residues. Germline CDR1 is MRHNA and CDR2 is SNTAGT. The CDR3 region is CASSDLQGTEQFF. Written as DNA, the CDR3 is TGTGCCAGCAGTGACCTACAGGGGACTGAGCAGTTCTTC.

This chain joins TRBV30 and TRBJ1-5; TRBD1 might be the D (5 bases). Germline assignment: CDR1 GTSNPN and CDR2 SVGIG (reference sequence). V was pared by 2 bases and J by 2 bases, with 16 bases between. This CDR3 is 16 amino acids long. The CDR3 coding sequence is TGTGCCTGGAGTCCAACAGGTTTTGGGGGCAATCAGCCCCAGCATTTT. Its protein product is CAWSPTGFGGNQPQHF.

V is TRBV27 and J is TRBJ2-1, with 9 bases aligning to TRBD2. Germline V gene lookup returns CDR1 MNHEY and CDR2 SMNVEV (reference sequence). Losses at the gene ends were 7 bases for V and 4 bases for J; bases not matched to a gene: 5. This CDR3 spans 14 amino acids. CDR3 region: CASKISGRYNEQFF. The CDR3 DNA is TGTGCCAGCAAAATAAGCGGGAGGTACAATGAGCAGTTCTTC.

The CDR3 loop is CASSPLFAENEKLFF. The CDR3 DNA is TGTGCCAGCAGCCCCTTGTTTGCCGAGAATGAAAAACTGTTTTTT. This chain joins TRBV14 and TRBJ1-4; unclear D gene. Germline V CDR1 and CDR2: SGHDN, FVKESK. Trimming left V 4 bases short and J 5 bases short, with 14 bases between. The CDR3 spans 15 residues.

The V call is TRBV5-6, the J call TRBJ2-2, with 8 bases matching TRBD1. Unmatched junction bases numbered 8, after V lost 4 bases and J lost 3 bases. This CDR3 region has 16 residues. Germline CDR1 is SGHDT and CDR2 is YYEEEE. The CDR3 protein is CASSHRDRQYTGELFF. The CDR3 nucleotides are TGTGCCAGCAGCCACCGGGACAGGCAATACACCGGGGAGCTGTTTTTT.

The chain links TRBV7-8 to TRBJ2-3, with D possibly TRBD2 on 6 matching bases. CDR3 length: 14 residues. Per the germline V gene, CDR1 is SGHVS and CDR2 is FQNEAQ. Trimming removed 5 bases from V and 1 base from J, with 10 bases in between. DNA for the CDR3: TGTGCCAGCAGCCCTGTAGCGGGCACAGATACGCAGTATTTT. This translates into CASSPVAGTDTQYF.

V is TRBV6-1 and J is TRBJ2-5; possible D gene TRBD2, 6 bases. V was clipped by 11 bases and J by 4 bases, with 20 bases between them. The CDR3 has 14 residues. Germline V lookup: CDR1 MNHNS, CDR2 SASEGT. CDR3: CAGPRSGVRETQYF. The DNA for the CDR3 is TGTGCCGGCCCCCGTTCGGGGGTCCGAGAGACCCAGTACTTC.

A note on this clone: The sample contains more than one DNA sequence encoding this CDR3. The chain has TRBV7-9 and TRBJ2-6; TRBD2 matches at 11 bases. J lost 2 bases, V lost 7 bases, and 1 base had no gene match. CDR1 is SEHNR and CDR2 is FQNEAQ in the germline V gene (reference sequence). CDR3 length: 15 amino acids. This CDR3 reads CASIAGGAGANVLTF. CDR3 sequence (DNA): TGTGCCAGCATAGCGGGGGGGGCTGGGGCCAACGTCCTGACTTTC.

The V gene is TRBV6-6, the J gene TRBJ1-2; D is uncertain. Germline CDR1 is MNHNY and CDR2 is SVGAGI (reference sequence). V was trimmed by 6 bases and J by 8 bases, leaving 10 bases between them. CDR3 length: 11 residues. In DNA, the CDR3 is TGTGCCAGCAGGATCAAGGAGGGCTACACCTTC. This encodes CASRIKEGYTF.

The chain uses TRBV7-2 and TRBJ2-7, with TRBD1 matching over 7 bases. J lost 4 bases, V lost 2 bases, and 11 bases had no gene match. The germline CDR1 and CDR2 sequences are SGHTA and FQGNSA. The length of the CDR3 is 16 residues. The CDR3 spells CASSLRDREFPYEQYF. The CDR3 DNA reads as TGTGCCAGCAGCTTACGCGACAGGGAATTTCCTTACGAGCAGTACTTC.

The chain carries TRBV7-8 and TRBJ2-5, with unresolved D. Per germline, CDR1 SGHVS and CDR2 FQNEAQ. This CDR3 contains 12 residues. Trimming shortened V by 1 base and J by 3 bases, and 3 bases separated the two germline ends. DNA for the CDR3: TGTGCCAGCAGCTTAGGGAAAGAGACCCAGTACTTC. It is translated as CASSLGKETQYF.

The chain couples TRBV14 to TRBJ2-2, with 9 bases identical to TRBD2. The CDR3 totals 16 residues. The V segment lost 4 bases and the J segment 3 bases; nucleotides outside the gene matches: 6. Germline values: CDR1 SGHDN, CDR2 FVKESK. The CDR3 coding sequence is TGTGCCAGCAGCCTCGATAGCGGGGGTTACACCGGGGAGCTGTTTTTT. The encoded protein is CASSLDSGGYTGELFF.

This clone was picked up one time. CDR3 in DNA: TGTGCCAGCAGTGGCGGGTCCTTGGGCGAGCAGTACTTC. It encodes CASSGGSLGEQYF. The chain combines TRBV2 with TRBJ2-7, with D possibly TRBD2 on 5 matching bases. The germline V gene encodes CDR1 SNHLY and CDR2 FYNNEI. The CDR3 contains 13 residues. The V gene lost 4 bases and the J gene lost 6 bases, with 13 bases spanning the gap. Variable domain in full (rest from reference TRBV2 and TRBJ2-7): EPEVTQTPSHQVTQMGQEVILRCVPISNHLYFYWYRQILGQKVEFLVSFYNNEISEKSEIFDDQFSVERPDGSNFTLKIRSTKLEDSAMYFCASSGGSLGEQYFGPGTRLTVT.